This is a list of T cell receptor beta chains from one sample in a study of T cell changes during pregnancy in multiple sclerosis. Generated by immunoSEQ multiplex PCR, the TCRdb table keeps only in-frame clones and is missing some. The repertoire has tens of thousands of clones, just under 95% of them found once; the top ten carry approximately 0.8%. Sample: peripheral blood, taken in the third trimester of pregnancy. The source of these receptors is a female donor with multiple sclerosis, enrolled in a pregnancy study. The CDR3 runs from the conserved cysteine through the conserved F or W. D genes are given only for firm matches. Clone size is stated in some rows and not others, as once, few, many or a class when expanded.

d_gene	v_gene	abundance	j_gene	CDR3aa	CDR3nt
NA	TRBV6-4	NA	TRBJ1-1	CASRPYLGNTEAFF	TGTGCCAGCAGACCATACCTAGGGAACACTGAAGCTTTCTTT
NA	TRBV7-2	NA	TRBJ2-1	CASSLVSGYNEQFF	TGTGCCAGCAGCTTAGTCAGTGGTTACAATGAGCAGTTCTTC
TRBD1	TRBV28	NA	TRBJ2-2	CASSPYPGTATNTGELFF	TGTGCCAGCAGTCCTTACCCCGGGACAGCTACGAACACCGGGGAGCTGTTTTTT
NA	TRBV30	NA	TRBJ2-2	CAWFRPGAGELFF	TGTGCCTGGTTCCGGCCGGGGGCCGGGGAGCTGTTTTTT
NA	TRBV19	once	TRBJ2-2	CASSTFRTDTGELFF	TGTGCCAGTAGTACTTTTCGGACAGACACCGGGGAGCTGTTTTTT
NA	TRBV7-2	NA	TRBJ2-3	CASSLTALGSRTDTQYF	TGTGCCAGCAGCTTGACCGCCCTCGGGAGTAGGACAGATACGCAGTATTTT
TRBD2	TRBV4-1	NA	TRBJ2-1	CASSPPGLAINEQFF	TGCGCCAGCAGCCCTCCGGGACTAGCCATTAATGAGCAGTTCTTC
TRBD2	TRBV6-1	NA	TRBJ2-2	CASSELELAGTGELFF	TGTGCCAGCAGTGAACTAGAACTAGCGGGAACCGGGGAGCTGTTTTTT
NA	TRBV4-1	NA	TRBJ1-2	CASSVPGLRGYGYTF	TGCGCCAGCAGCGTGCCGGGACTTCGGGGCTATGGCTACACCTTC
NA	TRBV7-2	NA	TRBJ2-6	CASSPSSAYSGANVLTF	TGTGCCAGCAGCCCCTCTAGCGCATACTCTGGGGCCAACGTCCTGACTTTC
NA	TRBV5-5	NA	TRBJ2-7	CASTRKTPDTQYF	TGTGCCAGCACCCGGAAAACGCCCGACACGCAGTACTTC
NA	TRBV2	NA	TRBJ2-2	CASSGLNTGELFF	TGTGCCAGCAGTGGACTTAACACCGGGGAGCTGTTTTTT
NA	TRBV5-6	NA	TRBJ2-7	CASSLAFPGLSGYEQYF	TGTGCCAGCAGCTTGGCGTTCCCGGGACTTAGCGGCTACGAGCAGTACTTC
NA	TRBV13	NA	TRBJ2-7	CASSLVGAGHEQYF	TGTGCCAGCAGCTTAGTGGGAGCTGGGCACGAGCAGTACTTC
TRBD1	TRBV5-1	NA	TRBJ2-4	CASSADRGRDIQYF	TGCGCCAGCAGCGCGGACAGGGGGCGAGACATTCAGTACTTC
NA	TRBV9	NA	TRBJ1-2	CASSVEGGAGGYTF	TGTGCCAGCAGCGTAGAAGGCGGGGCGGGCGGCTACACCTTC
TRBD2	TRBV2	NA	TRBJ2-1	CASRRLALNYNEQFF	TGTGCCAGCCGAAGACTAGCGTTGAACTACAATGAGCAGTTCTTC
NA	TRBV6-1	NA	TRBJ2-7	CASSAYLGEAEQYF	TGTGCCAGCAGTGCGTATCTTGGGGAGGCCGAGCAGTACTTC
TRBD1	TRBV27	NA	TRBJ2-7	CASSSTGTGNYEQYF	TGTGCCAGCAGTTCCACAGGGACAGGGAACTACGAGCAGTACTTC
TRBD2	TRBV30	NA	TRBJ2-7	CAFRLAGSIFYEQYF	TGTGCCTTCCGACTAGCGGGATCTATTTTCTACGAGCAGTACTTC
NA	TRBV1	NA	TRBJ2-7	CTSSQAPHSGRAWRNEQYF	TGCACCAGCAGCCAAGCCCCCCATAGCGGGAGGGCCTGGCGGAACGAGCAGTACTTC
TRBD2	TRBV5-6	NA	TRBJ2-7	CASSPRRREGVSGTNEQYF	TGTGCCAGCAGCCCTAGGAGGCGGGAGGGGGTTTCCGGGACTAACGAGCAGTACTTC
TRBD1	TRBV28	NA	TRBJ2-7	CASTSTGTGKQYF	TGTGCCAGCACCTCCACCGGGACAGGAAAGCAGTACTTC
NA	TRBV10-3	NA	TRBJ1-3	CALRAPTDSGNTIYF	TGTGCTCTCCGAGCCCCCACTGACTCTGGAAACACCATATATTTT
NA	TRBV30	many	TRBJ2-7	CAWSVGDSYEQYF	TGTGCCTGGAGTGTCGGGGATTCCTACGAGCAGTACTTC
TRBD2	TRBV27	NA	TRBJ2-1	CASSFSGLRLLERNEQFF	TGTGCCAGCAGTTTTAGCGGGCTAAGGCTACTAGAGCGCAATGAGCAGTTCTTC
TRBD1	TRBV4-1	NA	TRBJ2-7	CASSRRDRDYEQYF	TGCGCCAGCAGCAGAAGGGACAGGGACTACGAGCAGTACTTC
NA	TRBV7-9	NA	TRBJ1-2	CASSFWGSGYGYTF	TGTGCCAGCAGCTTTTGGGGCTCAGGCTATGGCTACACCTTC
NA	TRBV7-9	NA	TRBJ1-5	CASSYDLYSNQPQHF	TGTGCCAGCTCCTACGACTTATATAGCAATCAGCCCCAGCATTTT